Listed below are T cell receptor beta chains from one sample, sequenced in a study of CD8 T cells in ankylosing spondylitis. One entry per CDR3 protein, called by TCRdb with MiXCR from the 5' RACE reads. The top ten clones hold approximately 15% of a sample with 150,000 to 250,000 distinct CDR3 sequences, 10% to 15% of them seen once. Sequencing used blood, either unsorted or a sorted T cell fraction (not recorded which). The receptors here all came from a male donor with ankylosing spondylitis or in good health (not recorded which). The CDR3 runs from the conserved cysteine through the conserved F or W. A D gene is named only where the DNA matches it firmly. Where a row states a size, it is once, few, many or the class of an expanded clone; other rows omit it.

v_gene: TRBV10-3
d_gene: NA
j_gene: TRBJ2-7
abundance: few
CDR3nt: TGTGCCATCAGTGATGGGTTAGCGGACCACTACGAGCAGTACTTC
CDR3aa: CAISDGLADHYEQYF

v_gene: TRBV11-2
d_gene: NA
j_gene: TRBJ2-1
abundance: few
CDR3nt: TGTGCCAGCAGCTTAATTGTTCCGGGTGGGAATGAGCAGTTCTTC
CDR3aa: CASSLIVPGGNEQFF

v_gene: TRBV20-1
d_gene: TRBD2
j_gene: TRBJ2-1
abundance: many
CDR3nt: TGCAGTGCTAGAGAAGAAGCGGGAGGGGATATCAATGAGCAGTTCTTC
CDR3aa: CSAREEAGGDINEQFF

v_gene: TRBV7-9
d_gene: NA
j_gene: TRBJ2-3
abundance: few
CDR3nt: TGTGCCAGCAGCTTATTGAGGCAGGATTTCCCAGATACGCAGTATTTT
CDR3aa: CASSLLRQDFPDTQYF

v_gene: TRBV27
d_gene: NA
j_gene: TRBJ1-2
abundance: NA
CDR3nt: TGTGCCAGCCTAGGGGGAACTGGCTACACCTTC
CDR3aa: CASLGGTGYTF

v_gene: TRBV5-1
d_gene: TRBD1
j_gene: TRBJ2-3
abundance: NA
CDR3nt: TGCGCCAGCAGTTTGTGGACAGGGGCCCCTTTGGGGAGTGGAAATACGCAGTATTTT
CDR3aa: CASSLWTGAPLGSGNTQYF

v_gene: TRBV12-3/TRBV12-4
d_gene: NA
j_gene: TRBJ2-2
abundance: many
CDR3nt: TGTGCCAGCAGTTTAACAGACACCGGGGAGCTGTTTTTT
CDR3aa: CASSLTDTGELFF

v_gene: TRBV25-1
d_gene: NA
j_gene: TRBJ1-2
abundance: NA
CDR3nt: TGTGCCAGCAGTGGAGACTATTCTATCGACTATGGCTACACCTTC
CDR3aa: CASSGDYSIDYGYTF

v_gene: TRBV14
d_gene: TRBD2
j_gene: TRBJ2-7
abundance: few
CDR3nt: TGTGCCAGCAGCCAAGACCCAGCGGGGGGGATCTACGAGCAGTACTTC
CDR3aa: CASSQDPAGGIYEQYF

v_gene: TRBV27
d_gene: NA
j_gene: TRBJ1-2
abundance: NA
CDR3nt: TGTGCCAGCAGCGTAACACATCGCAACTATGGCTACACCTTC
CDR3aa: CASSVTHRNYGYTF

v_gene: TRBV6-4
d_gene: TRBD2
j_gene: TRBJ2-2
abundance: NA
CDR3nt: TGTGCCACGCGGGGGTCGGGAACCGGGGAGCTGTTTTTT
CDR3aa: CATRGSGTGELFF